This is a list of T cell receptor beta chains from one sample in a study of PD-1 blockade in classical Hodgkin lymphoma. Sequencing used immunoSEQ multiplex PCR; TCRdb keeps in-frame clones, though not all of them. Among roughly 20,000 clones listed, 70% to 75% were seen once. Sequencing was performed on peripheral blood mononuclear cells (PBMCs), taken before the fourth cycle of nivolumab. The source of these receptors is a human donor with classical Hodgkin lymphoma. CDR3s include the opening cysteine and the closing phenylalanine or tryptophan. D genes are given only for firm matches. Clone size is given for some rows only: seen once, a few or many times, or a class if the clone is expanded.

v_gene	abundance	j_gene	d_gene	CDR3nt	CDR3aa
TRBV28	NA	TRBJ2-1	TRBD1	TGTGCCAGCAGTGAAAGGACAGGCCAACAGTTCTTC	CASSERTGQQFF
TRBV2	NA	TRBJ2-3	TRBD2	TGTGCCAGCAAAGGGACTAGCGGGCAAACAGATACGCAGTATTTT	CASKGTSGQTDTQYF
TRBV5-4	NA	TRBJ2-3	NA	TGTGCCTCCCAGGATATCACAGATACGCAGTATTTT	CASQDITDTQYF
TRBV30	NA	TRBJ1-2	NA	TGTGCCTGGAGTAGGGGGGCGGTGTATGGCTACACCTTC	CAWSRGAVYGYTF
TRBV5-1	NA	TRBJ1-1	NA	TGCGCCAGCAGCTTGGACCCAGGCCGGAACACTGAAGCTTTCTTT	CASSLDPGRNTEAFF
TRBV5-7	NA	TRBJ2-7	TRBD1	TGTGCCAGCAGCTTAGGGACAGGGGGGGGTGAGCAGTACTTC	CASSLGTGGGEQYF
TRBV29-1	NA	TRBJ1-1	NA	TGCAGCGTTGGCGGGGCAGCGGGGACTGAAGCTTTCTTT	CSVGGAAGTEAFF
TRBV6-5	NA	TRBJ2-5	TRBD1	TGTGCCAGCAGGATGGACAGGGGGCGGGAGACCCAGTACTTC	CASRMDRGRETQYF
TRBV19	few	TRBJ2-7	TRBD2	TGTGCCAGTAGCATCCGCGGACTAGCAGGGTACGAGCAGTACTTC	CASSIRGLAGYEQYF
TRBV6-1	few	TRBJ1-1	NA	TGTGCCAGCAGTGAAGGATGGTGGTGGGCTTTCTTT	CASSEGWWWAFF
TRBV6-5	NA	TRBJ2-7	NA	TGTGCCAGCAGGGGGGGGCCTTACGAGCAGTACTTC	CASRGGPYEQYF
TRBV6-5	few	TRBJ2-3	TRBD2	TGTGCCAGCAGTCTACTAGCGGGAGCCTCTACGCAGTATTTT	CASSLLAGASTQYF